The rows below give T cell receptor beta chains drawn from one sample of a study of T cell responses to AZD1222 COVID-19 vaccine. This table comes from immunoSEQ multiplex PCR, and its TCRdb copy is limited to in-frame clones, with some not included. The sample has 100,000 to 150,000 clones, approximately 90% seen once. The source material was peripheral blood, sampled on day 0 of AZD1222 vaccination. Source of these receptors: an adult in good health. CDR3s include the opening cysteine and the closing phenylalanine or tryptophan. Fields, in order: V gene, J gene, CDR3 protein.

v_gene: TRBV11-3; j_gene: TRBJ1-1; CDR3aa: CASSLQGAGTEAFF
v_gene: TRBV27; j_gene: TRBJ2-7; CDR3aa: CASSFSWGPYEQYF
v_gene: TRBV28; j_gene: TRBJ2-5; CDR3aa: CATGPQETQYF
v_gene: TRBV5-6; j_gene: TRBJ2-1; CDR3aa: CASSWRQGNEQFF
v_gene: TRBV4-2; j_gene: TRBJ1-4; CDR3aa: CASSPQGGNEKLFF
v_gene: TRBV7-9; j_gene: TRBJ2-7; CDR3aa: CASSSGTEHYEQYF
v_gene: TRBV28; j_gene: TRBJ2-7; CDR3aa: CASLTRQGRHEQYF
v_gene: TRBV7-3; j_gene: TRBJ2-1; CDR3aa: CASSPGLAGDNEQFF
v_gene: TRBV4-1; j_gene: TRBJ1-1; CDR3aa: CASRDPPLGTEAFF
v_gene: TRBV5-6; j_gene: TRBJ1-1; CDR3aa: CASSLAGQLYTEAFF
v_gene: TRBV19; j_gene: TRBJ2-1; CDR3aa: CASSMRERFSYNEQFF
v_gene: TRBV5-1; j_gene: TRBJ2-3; CDR3aa: CASSLGTETDTQYF
v_gene: TRBV24-1; j_gene: TRBJ1-5; CDR3aa: CATSDQQGSQPQHF
v_gene: TRBV24-1; j_gene: TRBJ2-7; CDR3aa: CATSESGTASYEQYF
v_gene: TRBV9; j_gene: TRBJ1-2; CDR3aa: CASSVGAGEAYGYTF
v_gene: TRBV11-3; j_gene: TRBJ2-6; CDR3aa: CASSLVSGTSGANVLTF
v_gene: TRBV5-5; j_gene: TRBJ2-3; CDR3aa: CASARGPGDTQYF
v_gene: TRBV10-3; j_gene: TRBJ2-7; CDR3aa: CATEGQAGEQYF
v_gene: TRBV5-4; j_gene: TRBJ2-7; CDR3aa: CASSLAQKGLSEQYF
v_gene: TRBV2; j_gene: TRBJ1-6; CDR3aa: CASSEGVTNSPLHF
v_gene: TRBV27; j_gene: TRBJ1-4; CDR3aa: CASSLFRDRDEKLFF
v_gene: TRBV10-1; j_gene: TRBJ2-2; CDR3aa: CASSARTSGKAGELFF
v_gene: TRBV29-1; j_gene: TRBJ2-4; CDR3aa: CSVGTSLGDIQYF
v_gene: TRBV11-3; j_gene: TRBJ1-2; CDR3aa: CASSHRGGIANYGYTF
v_gene: TRBV4-1; j_gene: TRBJ2-7; CDR3aa: CASSQEEGGSYEQYF